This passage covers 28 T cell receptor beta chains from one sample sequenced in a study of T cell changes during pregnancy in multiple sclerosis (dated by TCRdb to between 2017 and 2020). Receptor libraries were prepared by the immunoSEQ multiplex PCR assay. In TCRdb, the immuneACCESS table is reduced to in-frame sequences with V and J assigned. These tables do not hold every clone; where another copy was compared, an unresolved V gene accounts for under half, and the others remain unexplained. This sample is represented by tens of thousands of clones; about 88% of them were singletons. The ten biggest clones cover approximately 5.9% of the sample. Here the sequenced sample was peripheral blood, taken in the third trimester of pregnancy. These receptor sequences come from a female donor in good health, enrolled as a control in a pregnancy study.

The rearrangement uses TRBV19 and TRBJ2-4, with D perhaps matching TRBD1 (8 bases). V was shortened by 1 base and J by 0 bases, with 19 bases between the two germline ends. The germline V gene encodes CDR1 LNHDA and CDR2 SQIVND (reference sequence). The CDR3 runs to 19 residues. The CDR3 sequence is CASSIGTGRGLAAKNIQYF. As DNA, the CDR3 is TGTGCCAGTAGTATAGGGACAGGGAGGGGATTGGCAGCCAAAAACATTCAGTACTTC.

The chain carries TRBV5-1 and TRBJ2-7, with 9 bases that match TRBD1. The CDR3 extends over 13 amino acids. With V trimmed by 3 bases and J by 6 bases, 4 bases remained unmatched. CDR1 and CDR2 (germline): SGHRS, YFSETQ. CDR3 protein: CASSWDRDSEQYF. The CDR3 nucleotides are TGCGCCAGCAGCTGGGACAGGGACTCCGAGCAGTACTTC.

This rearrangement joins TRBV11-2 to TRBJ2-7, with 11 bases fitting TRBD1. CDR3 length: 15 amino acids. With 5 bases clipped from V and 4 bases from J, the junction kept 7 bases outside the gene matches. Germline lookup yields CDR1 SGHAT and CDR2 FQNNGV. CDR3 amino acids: CASSPGTGGGYEQYF. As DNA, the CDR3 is TGTGCCAGCAGCCCAGGGACAGGGGGTGGGTACGAGCAGTACTTC.

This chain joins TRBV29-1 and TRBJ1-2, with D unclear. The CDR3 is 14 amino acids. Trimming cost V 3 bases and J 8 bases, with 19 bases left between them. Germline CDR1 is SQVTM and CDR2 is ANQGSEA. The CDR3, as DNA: TGCAGCGTTGATGACACCTACTCGTACGGCGGCTACACCTTC. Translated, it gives CSVDDTYSYGGYTF.

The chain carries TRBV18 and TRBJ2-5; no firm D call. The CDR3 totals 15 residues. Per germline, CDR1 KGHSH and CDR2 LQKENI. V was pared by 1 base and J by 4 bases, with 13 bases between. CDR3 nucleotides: TGTGCCAGCTCACCACTTCGCGTTCCCTTAGAGACCCAGTACTTC. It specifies CASSPLRVPLETQYF.

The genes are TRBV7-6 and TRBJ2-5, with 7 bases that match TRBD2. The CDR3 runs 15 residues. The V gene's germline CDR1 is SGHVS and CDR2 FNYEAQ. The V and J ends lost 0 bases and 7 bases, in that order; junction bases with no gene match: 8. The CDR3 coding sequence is TGTGCCAGCAGCTTAGCAGGGCTAGCGGAGGGGACCCAGTACTTC. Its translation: CASSLAGLAEGTQYF.

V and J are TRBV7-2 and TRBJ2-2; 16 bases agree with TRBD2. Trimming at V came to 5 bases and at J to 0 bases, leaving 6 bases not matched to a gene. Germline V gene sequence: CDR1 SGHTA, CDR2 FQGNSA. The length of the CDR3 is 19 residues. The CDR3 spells CASSQPGLAGGPNTGELFF. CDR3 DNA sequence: TGTGCCAGCAGCCAACCGGGACTAGCGGGGGGGCCGAACACCGGGGAGCTGTTTTTT.

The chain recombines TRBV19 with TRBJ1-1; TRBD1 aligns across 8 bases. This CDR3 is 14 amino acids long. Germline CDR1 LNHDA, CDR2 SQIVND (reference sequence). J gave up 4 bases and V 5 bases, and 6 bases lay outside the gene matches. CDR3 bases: TGTGCCAGTAGTTTTGGACAGGGACCCACTGAAGCTTTCTTT. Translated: CASSFGQGPTEAFF.

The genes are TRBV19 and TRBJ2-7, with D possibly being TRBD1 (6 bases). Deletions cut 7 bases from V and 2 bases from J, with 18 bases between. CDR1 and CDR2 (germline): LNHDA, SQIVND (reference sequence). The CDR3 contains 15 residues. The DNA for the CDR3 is TGTGCCAGTACCGACGGACCGACAGGTGCCTACGAGCAGTACTTC. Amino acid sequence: CASTDGPTGAYEQYF.

The CDR3 is CASTRTGYEQYF. In DNA form, the CDR3 reads TGTGCCAGCACCCGAACAGGGTACGAGCAGTACTTC. V is TRBV2 and J is TRBJ2-7, with D possibly TRBD1 on 6 matching bases. In germline, CDR1 is SNHLY, CDR2 FYNNEI. CDR3 size: 12 residues. Trimming pared 7 bases from V and 4 bases from J, leaving 11 bases between.

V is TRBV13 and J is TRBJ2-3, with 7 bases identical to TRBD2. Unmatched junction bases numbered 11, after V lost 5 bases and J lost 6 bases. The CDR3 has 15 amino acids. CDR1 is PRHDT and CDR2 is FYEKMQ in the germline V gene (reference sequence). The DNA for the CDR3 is TGTGCCAGCAGCAACGGCGCCGGGGGGTTGGATACGCAGTATTTT. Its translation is CASSNGAGGLDTQYF.

Written as DNA, the CDR3 is TGTGCCGGTGAACGGGGTAACGACAATGAGCAGTTCTTC. Translating it yields CAGERGNDNEQFF. The chain uses TRBV5-3 and TRBJ2-1; tentative D call: TRBD2 (5 bases). TRBV5-3 is placed among ORFs of uncertain function. The V gene lost 10 bases and the J gene lost 5 bases, with 16 bases spanning the gap. The CDR3 is 13 residues long.

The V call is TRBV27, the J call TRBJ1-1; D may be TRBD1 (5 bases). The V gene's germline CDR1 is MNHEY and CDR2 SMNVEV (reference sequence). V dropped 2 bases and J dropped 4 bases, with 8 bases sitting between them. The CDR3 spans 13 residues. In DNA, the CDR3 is TGTGCCAGCAGTTTAGGCAGGGCCACTGAAGCTTTCTTT. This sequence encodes CASSLGRATEAFF.

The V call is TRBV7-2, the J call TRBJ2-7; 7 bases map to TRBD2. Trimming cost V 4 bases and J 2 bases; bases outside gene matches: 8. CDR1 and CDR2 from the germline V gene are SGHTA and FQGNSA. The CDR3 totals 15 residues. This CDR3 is CASSWRWGGAYEQYF. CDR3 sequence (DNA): TGTGCCAGCAGCTGGCGTTGGGGGGGGGCCTACGAGCAGTACTTC. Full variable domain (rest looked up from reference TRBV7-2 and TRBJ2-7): GAGVSQSPSNKVTEKGKDVELRCDPISGHTALYWYRQSLGQGLEFLIYFQGNSAPDKSGLPSDRFSAERTGGSVSTLTIQRTQQEDSAVYLCASSWRWGGAYEQYFGPGTRLTVT.

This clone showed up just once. The CDR3 reads CASSLARREAPLHF. Here the CDR3 DNA reads TGCGCCAGCAGCTTGGCCCGAAGGGAGGCACCCCTCCACTTT. V gene TRBV5-1 combines with J gene TRBJ1-6; D not resolved. Trimming left V 0 bases short and J 11 bases short, with 12 bases between. Germline CDR1 SGHRS, CDR2 YFSETQ. The CDR3 contains 14 residues.

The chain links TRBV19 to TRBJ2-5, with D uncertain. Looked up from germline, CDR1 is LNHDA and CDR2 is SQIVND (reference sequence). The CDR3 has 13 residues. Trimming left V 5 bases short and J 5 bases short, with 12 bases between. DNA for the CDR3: TGTGCCAGTAGTTCCAGACACGGTGAGACCCAGTACTTC. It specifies CASSSRHGETQYF.

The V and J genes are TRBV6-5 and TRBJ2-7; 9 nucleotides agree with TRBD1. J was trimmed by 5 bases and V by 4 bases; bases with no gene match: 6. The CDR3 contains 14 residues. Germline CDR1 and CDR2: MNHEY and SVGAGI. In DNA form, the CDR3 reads TGTGCCAGCAGTTTCCGGGACAGGGACAACGAGCAGTACTTC. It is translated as CASSFRDRDNEQYF.

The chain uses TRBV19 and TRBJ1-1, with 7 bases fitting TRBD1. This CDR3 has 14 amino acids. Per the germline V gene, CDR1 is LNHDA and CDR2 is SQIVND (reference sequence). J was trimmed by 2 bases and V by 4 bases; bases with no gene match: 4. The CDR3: CASSTQGINTEAFF. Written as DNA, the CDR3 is TGTGCCAGTAGTACACAGGGGATAAACACTGAAGCTTTCTTT. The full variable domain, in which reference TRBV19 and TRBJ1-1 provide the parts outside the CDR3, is DGGITQSPKYLFRKEGQNVTLSCEQNLNHDAMYWYRQDPGQGLRLIYYSQIVNDFQKGDIAEGYSVSREKKESFPLTVTSAQKNPTAFYLCASSTQGINTEAFFGQGTRLTVV.

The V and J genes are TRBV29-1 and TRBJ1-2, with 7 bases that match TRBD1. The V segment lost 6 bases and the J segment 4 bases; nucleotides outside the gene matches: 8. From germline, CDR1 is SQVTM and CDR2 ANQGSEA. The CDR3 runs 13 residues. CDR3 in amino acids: CSVLQGTGYGYTF. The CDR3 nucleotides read TGCAGCGTATTACAGGGGACGGGCTATGGCTACACCTTC. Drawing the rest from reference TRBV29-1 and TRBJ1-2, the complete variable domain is SAVISQKPSRDICQRGTSLTIQCQVDSQVTMMFWYRQQPGQSLTLIATANQGSEATYESGFVIDKFPISRPNLTFSTLTVSNMSPEDSSIYLCSVLQGTGYGYTFGSGTRLTVV.

The DNA of the CDR3 is TGTGCCAGCAGTTTGTGGACTAGCGCAGATACGCAGTATTTT. This translates into CASSLWTSADTQYF. The rearrangement links TRBV28 to TRBJ2-3; 9 bases agree with TRBD2. The trim removed 3 bases at V and 4 bases at J, leaving 2 bases unmatched. Looked up from germline, CDR1 is MDHEN and CDR2 is SYDVKM. The CDR3 has 14 residues.

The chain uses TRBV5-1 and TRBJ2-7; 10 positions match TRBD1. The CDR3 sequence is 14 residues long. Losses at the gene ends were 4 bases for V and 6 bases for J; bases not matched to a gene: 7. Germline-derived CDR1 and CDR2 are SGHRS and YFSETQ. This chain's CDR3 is CASSLGTGVGEQYF. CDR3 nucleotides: TGCGCCAGCAGCCTAGGGACAGGGGTAGGCGAGCAGTACTTC.

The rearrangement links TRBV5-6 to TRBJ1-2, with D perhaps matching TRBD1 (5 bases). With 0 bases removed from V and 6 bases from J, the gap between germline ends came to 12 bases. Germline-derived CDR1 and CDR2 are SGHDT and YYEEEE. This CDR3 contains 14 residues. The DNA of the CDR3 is TGTGCCAGCAGCTTGGGGGGCCGTAGGGATGGCTACACCTTC. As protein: CASSLGGRRDGYTF.

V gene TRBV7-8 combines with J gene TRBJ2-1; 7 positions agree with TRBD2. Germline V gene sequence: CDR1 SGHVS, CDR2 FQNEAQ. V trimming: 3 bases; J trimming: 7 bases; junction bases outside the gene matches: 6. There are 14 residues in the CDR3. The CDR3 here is CASSFTGGRNEQFF. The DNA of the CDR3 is TGTGCCAGCAGCTTTACGGGGGGTCGGAATGAGCAGTTCTTC. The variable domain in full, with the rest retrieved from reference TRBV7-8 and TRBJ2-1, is GAGVSQSPRYKVAKRGQDVALRCDPISGHVSLFWYQQALGQGPEFLTYFQNEAQLDKSGLPSDRFFAERPEGSVSTLKIQRTQQEDSAVYLCASSFTGGRNEQFFGPGTRLTVL.

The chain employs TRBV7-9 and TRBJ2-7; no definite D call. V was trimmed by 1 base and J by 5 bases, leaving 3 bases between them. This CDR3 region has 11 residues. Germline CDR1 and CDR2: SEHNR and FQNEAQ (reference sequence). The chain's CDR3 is CASSLDNEQYF. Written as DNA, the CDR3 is TGTGCCAGCAGCTTAGACAACGAGCAGTACTTC.

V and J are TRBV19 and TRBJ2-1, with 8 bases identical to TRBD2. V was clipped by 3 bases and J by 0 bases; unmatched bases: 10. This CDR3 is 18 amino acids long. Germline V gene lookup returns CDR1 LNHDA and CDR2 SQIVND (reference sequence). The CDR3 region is CASSIMASGFSSYNEQFF. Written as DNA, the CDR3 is TGTGCCAGTAGTATTATGGCTAGCGGGTTTAGCTCCTACAATGAGCAGTTCTTC.

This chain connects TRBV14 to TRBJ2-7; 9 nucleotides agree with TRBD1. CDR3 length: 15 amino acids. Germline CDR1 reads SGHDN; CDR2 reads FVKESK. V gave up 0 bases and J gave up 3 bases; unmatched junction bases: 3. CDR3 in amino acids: CASSQDTDRGYEQYF. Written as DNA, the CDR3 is TGTGCCAGCAGCCAAGACACGGACAGGGGCTACGAGCAGTACTTC.

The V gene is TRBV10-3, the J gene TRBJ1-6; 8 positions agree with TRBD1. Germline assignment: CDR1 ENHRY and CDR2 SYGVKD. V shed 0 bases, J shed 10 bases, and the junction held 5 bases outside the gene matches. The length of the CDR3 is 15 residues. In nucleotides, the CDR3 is TGTGCCATCAGTGAGTCTGGGACAGGTAACTCACCCCTCCACTTT. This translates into CAISESGTGNSPLHF.

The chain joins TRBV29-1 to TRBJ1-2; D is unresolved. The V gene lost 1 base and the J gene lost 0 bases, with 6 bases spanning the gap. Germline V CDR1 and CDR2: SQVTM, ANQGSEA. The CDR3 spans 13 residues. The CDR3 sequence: CSVEVSPNYGYTF. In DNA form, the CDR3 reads TGCAGCGTTGAAGTATCCCCTAACTATGGCTACACCTTC. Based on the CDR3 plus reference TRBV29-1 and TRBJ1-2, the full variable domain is SAVISQKPSRDICQRGTSLTIQCQVDSQVTMMFWYRQQPGQSLTLIATANQGSEATYESGFVIDKFPISRPNLTFSTLTVSNMSPEDSSIYLCSVEVSPNYGYTFGSGTRLTVV.